The clone carrying this TCR beta chain came up many times. Its antigen remains unknown. The sample's time point: patch test 2, 6 weeks after DPC sensitization. Described treatment: therapeutic diphenylcyclopropenone sensitization with weekly scalp DPC. The V end was cut by 1 base, the J end by 0 bases, with 7 bases between. This CDR3 is built from 15 residues. CDR1 and CDR2 from the germline V gene are LGHNA and YSLEER. This entry comes from a study of human T cells and chemical hapten exposure. General study findings and limits: Clustering by CDR3 similarity yielded significantly more large clusters from expanded TCRs than controls.

TCRdb reprocessed the RACE reads with MiXCR, giving one entry per CDR3 protein. There are more than 70,000 distinct CDR3 sequences in the sample; approximately 10% occur only once, and approximately 1.4% lies in the top ten. The specimen was whole blood, collected in connection with sensitization to the hapten diphenylcyclopropenone (DPC). The gene calls are TRBV4-3 and TRBJ2-1; D not certain. This clonotype was obtained from a man aged 18-30 years with alopecia areata. Some clones in this sample may be carry-over from other donors' samples. This CDR3 reads CASSQGHHSYNEQFF. The CDR3, as DNA: TGCGCCAGCAGCCAAGGACACCACTCCTACAATGAGCAGTTCTTC.